The entry below gives a single T cell receptor (beta chain) sequence along with its context. Templates that were synthetic TCR analogs were spiked into each PCR. Clones were sequenced by immunoSEQ multiplex PCR, and TCRdb holds only the in-frame ones, with some missing. The sample comprises more than 90,000 clones, around nine tenths of which are singletons, and about 2% rests with the top ten. The entry originates in a study of PD-L1 blockade in urothelial cancer. Study context: Blood samples had a median of 141,255 T cells.

As for time point: pretreatment peripheral blood. Each patient supplied 1 to 8 pretreatment and on-treatment samples. Trimming cost V 4 bases and J 1 base; bases outside gene matches: 6. This CDR3 spans 16 amino acids. Looked up from germline, CDR1 is LGHNA and CDR2 is YNFKEQ. The TCR sequence derives from a man between 60 and 70 years old with urothelial cancer. Material: PBMCs, obtained around atezolizumab (anti-PD-L1) treatment. This sequence joins TRBV4-2 and TRBJ2-2; 7 bases line up with TRBD2. The CDR3 protein is CASSPGAGRNTGELFF. The CDR3 DNA reads TGTGCCAGCAGCCCTGGAGCGGGGCGGAACACCGGGGAGCTGTTTTTT.